This T cell receptor (beta chain) was captured in a study of radiotherapy plus CTLA-4 blockade in lung cancer. Study-level findings and limits: Expansion of tumor-derived TCR clones was observed in blood after radiotherapy plus ipilimumab.

Measured with immunoSEQ multiplex PCR; TCRdb has only the in-frame clones, and not every one. The table includes 34,000 or so clones, about four fifths detected once. As regards this clone: Its cognate antigen is unknown.

The ends were cut back, 5 bases at V and 1 base at J, with 11 bases in the middle. Germline V CDR1 and CDR2: MGHRA, YSYEKL. The CDR3 spans 14 residues. This receptor was obtained from a human donor with non-small cell lung cancer that progressed on radiotherapy plus ipilimumab. The specimen was peripheral blood, collected from a patient treated with radiotherapy plus ipilimumab. The J gene is TRBJ1-1, the V gene TRBV4-1; tentatively, D is TRBD1 (5 bases). Here the CDR3 DNA reads TGCGCCAGCAGCAGACAACAGGAGAACACTGAAGCTTTCTTT. Translation gives CASSRQQENTEAFF.